The present T cell receptor beta chain was sequenced within a study of blood T cell repertoires in COVID-19. Study-wide background: The United States, Italy and Spain were the sources of the acute and convalescent COVID-19 samples. T cells, B-cell-depleted T cells, or PBMCs supplied cDNA or gDNA.

TCRdb keeps only in-frame clones here, not all; method: immunoSEQ multiplex PCR. The table lists roughly 70,000 clones, roughly 89% of them singletons. The CDR3 spans 13 residues. V gave up 3 bases and J gave up 3 bases; unmatched junction bases: 3. Germline V gene lookup returns CDR1 SGHNT and CDR2 YYREEE (reference sequence). The receptor's source is a human donor in a cohort sampled during active COVID-19. The sample consisted of peripheral blood. The V gene is TRBV5-4, the J gene TRBJ2-7, with 7 nucleotides matching TRBD1. The CDR3 protein is CASSSQGNYEQYF. The CDR3 DNA follows: TGTGCCAGCAGCTCACAGGGGAACTACGAGCAGTACTTC.